These 28 T cell receptor beta chains were sequenced from one sample in a study of OX40 agonist ivuxolimab in advanced cancers. TCRdb's table, derived via immunoSEQ multiplex PCR, lists solely in-frame clones and lacks some. Here the sample spans roughly 36,000 clones, less than 90% being singletons. The sample here was CD4+ or CD8+ T cells sorted from blood, taken in a trial of the OX40 agonist ivuxolimab. Every receptor here comes from an adult with an advanced solid tumor such as melanoma, head and neck, liver or kidney cancer.

J is TRBJ1-4 and V is TRBV6-5, with D unresolved. The CDR3 is made up of 10 amino acids. The germline CDR1 and CDR2 sequences are MNHEY and SVGAGI. With 2 bases removed from V and 11 bases from J, the gap between germline ends came to 3 bases. CDR3 nucleotide sequence: TGTGCCAGCAGTTACGATAAACTGTTTTTT. It encodes CASSYDKLFF.

The rearrangement uses TRBV5-1 and TRBJ2-2, with 7 nucleotides matching TRBD2. Germline-derived CDR1 and CDR2 are SGHRS and YFSETQ. The CDR3 consists of 15 residues. V lost 2 bases to trimming and J lost 2 bases; unmatched junction nucleotides: 3. The CDR3 spells CASSFGGDNTGELFF. The DNA of the CDR3 is TGCGCCAGCAGCTTTGGGGGGGACAACACCGGGGAGCTGTTTTTT.

The chain uses TRBV4-1 and TRBJ1-5, with D unclear. The ends were cut back, 0 bases at V and 1 base at J, with 4 bases in the middle. CDR3 length: 14 residues. The germline V gene encodes CDR1 MGHRA and CDR2 YSYEKL. The CDR3 DNA sequence: TGCGCCAGCAGCCAAGAGGAGAGCAATCAGCCCCAGCATTTT. Protein product: CASSQEESNQPQHF.

The chain employs TRBV9 and TRBJ2-2; D ambiguous. V lost 0 bases to trimming and J lost 5 bases, with 5 bases between them. Germline CDR1 and CDR2: SGDLS and YYNGEE. The CDR3 contains 13 residues. As DNA, the CDR3 is TGTGCCAGCAGCGTAGAGTCGACCGGGGAGCTGTTTTTT. Translation: CASSVESTGELFF.

This rearrangement joins TRBV6-1 to TRBJ2-3, with 9 bases fitting TRBD2. The junction had 10 bases not matched to a gene; V was cut back by 10 bases and J by 5 bases. Germline CDR1 reads MNHNS; CDR2 reads SASEGT. The length of the CDR3 is 14 residues. CDR3 sequence: CATKAGGLIDTQYF. The CDR3 DNA sequence: TGTGCCACGAAAGCGGGGGGCTTAATAGATACGCAGTATTTT.

The J gene is TRBJ2-2, the V gene TRBV6-5, with D unresolved. V was clipped by 5 bases and J by 7 bases, with 11 bases between them. Germline V CDR1 and CDR2: MNHEY, SVGAGI. The CDR3 loop spans 13 amino acids. The CDR3 loop reads CASSRALGGELFF. CDR3 in DNA: TGTGCCAGCAGTCGGGCCCTGGGCGGGGAGCTGTTTTTT.

J is TRBJ2-5 and V is TRBV7-9; 9 positions agree with TRBD1. After removal of 5 bases from V and 4 bases from J, the junction contained 8 bases not matched to a gene. This CDR3 comprises 15 residues. Germline lookup yields CDR1 SEHNR and CDR2 FQNEAQ (reference sequence). For the CDR3, the DNA is TGTGCCAGCAGCGCCCCCGGACAGGGGATAGAGACCCAGTACTTC. It translates to CASSAPGQGIETQYF. The complete variable domain, with remaining parts taken from reference TRBV7-9 and TRBJ2-5, reads DTGVSQNPRHKITKRGQNVTFRCDPISEHNRLYWYRQTLGQGPEFLTYFQNEAQLEKSRLLSDRFSAERPKGSFSTLEIQRTEQGDSAMYLCASSAPGQGIETQYFGPGTRLLVL.

This chain connects TRBV7-2 to TRBJ1-2; D is possibly TRBD1 (5 bases). The germline CDR1 and CDR2 sequences are SGHTA and FQGNSA. The V and J ends lost 4 bases and 0 bases respectively, with 6 bases between them. The CDR3 totals 13 residues. The CDR3 sequence: CASSSTANYGYTF. For the CDR3, the DNA is TGTGCCAGCAGCTCGACAGCTAACTATGGCTACACCTTC. Based on the CDR3 plus reference TRBV7-2 and TRBJ1-2, the full variable domain is GAGVSQSPSNKVTEKGKDVELRCDPISGHTALYWYRQSLGQGLEFLIYFQGNSAPDKSGLPSDRFSAERTGGSVSTLTIQRTQQEDSAVYLCASSSTANYGYTFGSGTRLTVV.

The chain couples TRBV28 to TRBJ1-2; D might be TRBD1 (6 bases). Germline loops: CDR1 MDHEN, CDR2 SYDVKM. The CDR3 length is 16 residues. V lost 4 bases and J lost 2, with 17 bases in between. The CDR3 DNA is TGTGCCAGCAGTTCGAATTACAGGGTATCCAACTATGGCTACACCTTC. Protein: CASSSNYRVSNYGYTF.

J is TRBJ2-1 and V is TRBV19; D possibly corresponds to TRBD2 (6 bases). Trimming left V 5 bases short and J 3 bases short, with 14 bases between. There are 15 residues in the CDR3. In germline, CDR1 is LNHDA, CDR2 SQIVND (reference sequence). For the CDR3, the DNA is TGTGCCAGTAGTCCCGGGGGAGGACTCTACAATGAGCAGTTCTTC. Protein: CASSPGGGLYNEQFF.

The genes are TRBV18 and TRBJ1-4; D call uncertain. The CDR3 covers 16 residues. Looked up from germline, CDR1 is KGHSH and CDR2 is LQKENI. Trimming removed 0 bases from V and 0 bases from J, with 8 bases in between. The CDR3 DNA reads TGTGCCAGCTCACCACCCGGTGGCGCAACTAATGAAAAACTGTTTTTT. It codes for CASSPPGGATNEKLFF.

The chain uses TRBV9 and TRBJ2-2, with D uncertain. The CDR3 spans 17 residues. The V and J ends lost 0 bases and 0 bases respectively, with 12 bases between them. Germline CDR1 and CDR2: SGDLS and YYNGEE. The CDR3 region has the DNA TGTGCCAGCAGCGTAGGGCAGCAGGTGGCGAACACCGGGGAGCTGTTTTTT. Translated, it gives CASSVGQQVANTGELFF. The full variable domain, its missing parts supplied by reference TRBV9 and TRBJ2-2, is DSGVTQTPKHLITATGQRVTLRCSPRSGDLSVYWYQQSLDQGLQFLIQYYNGEERAKGNILERFSAQQFPDLHSELNLSSLELGDSALYFCASSVGQQVANTGELFFGEGSRLTVL.

DNA of the CDR3: TGTGCCAGCAGCACCGGACAGGGGAACATTCAGTACTTC. Its translation is CASSTGQGNIQYF. V and J are TRBV7-9 and TRBJ2-4; 9 bases are shared with TRBD1. V was clipped by 5 bases and J by 7 bases; unmatched bases: 3. This CDR3 spans 13 amino acids. Germline V CDR1 and CDR2: SEHNR, FQNEAQ (reference sequence).

V usage is TRBV2 and J usage is TRBJ1-6; TRBD1 matches at 9 bases. After removal of 6 bases from V and 10 bases from J, the junction contained 10 bases not matched to a gene. CDR1 and CDR2 from the germline V gene are SNHLY and FYNNEI. The CDR3 is made up of 15 amino acids. CDR3: CASRESGTGRSPLHF. The CDR3 nucleotides are TGTGCCAGCAGAGAATCCGGGACAGGGAGATCACCCCTCCACTTT.

This clone was recorded only once. The chain has TRBV4-2 and TRBJ2-1, with 11 bases identical to TRBD2. The CDR3 runs to 15 residues. V shed 3 bases and J 9 bases; nucleotides not matched to a gene: 7. The germline V gene has CDR1 LGHNA and CDR2 YNFKEQ. The CDR3 region is CASSHISGGALEQFF. CDR3 DNA sequence: TGTGCCAGCAGCCACATTAGCGGGGGGGCCCTTGAGCAGTTCTTC.

The chain couples TRBV5-1 to TRBJ2-3; the D is unclear. CDR1 SGHRS and CDR2 YFSETQ come from the germline V gene. The CDR3 runs 15 residues. V was pared by 0 bases and J by 2 bases, with 10 bases between. The CDR3 bases are TGCGCCAGCAGCTTGGTTCCGGGTTCCACAGATACGCAGTATTTT. Encoded protein: CASSLVPGSTDTQYF.

V is TRBV28 and J is TRBJ1-4, with D possibly matching TRBD1 (6 bases). Per the germline V gene, CDR1 is MDHEN and CDR2 is SYDVKM. Trimming left V 4 bases short and J 4 bases short, with 10 bases between. CDR3 size: 14 residues. CDR3: CASSSDRFNEKLFF. The DNA of the CDR3 is TGTGCCAGCAGTTCGGACAGATTTAATGAAAAACTGTTTTTT.

CDR3 DNA: TGCGCCAGCAGCTTGGCCGGGGATGGCTACACCTTC. This codes for CASSLAGDGYTF. The chain uses TRBV5-1 and TRBJ1-2; D is undetermined. With 0 bases removed from V and 6 bases from J, the gap between germline ends came to 6 bases. This CDR3 contains 12 residues. The V gene's germline CDR1 is SGHRS and CDR2 YFSETQ.

This sequence joins TRBV7-2 and TRBJ1-1, with 7 bases fitting TRBD1. The CDR3 has 13 residues. Unmatched junction bases numbered 6, after V lost 4 bases and J lost 7 bases. Germline CDR1 and CDR2: SGHTA and FQGNSA. The CDR3 region has the DNA TGTGCCAGCAGCTCGTACAGGGGCGTTGAAGCTTTCTTT. Translation: CASSSYRGVEAFF.

The chain employs TRBV6-1 and TRBJ2-5, with D possibly matching TRBD1 (5 bases). V was clipped by 2 bases and J by 7 bases, with 14 bases between them. Germline V gives CDR1 MNHNS, CDR2 SASEGT. The CDR3 covers 14 residues. The CDR3 spells CASSEWVNTGTQYF. As DNA, the CDR3 is TGTGCCAGCAGTGAATGGGTCAACACAGGGACCCAGTACTTC.

The chain employs TRBV7-2 and TRBJ2-3, with a possible D match to TRBD2 (7 bases). Germline V gene data show CDR1 as SGHTA and CDR2 as FQGNSA. CDR3 size: 15 residues. Deletions cut 5 bases from V and 9 bases from J, with 21 bases between. The CDR3 DNA sequence: TGTGCCAGCAGCGAGGGGGGGGCTCAGGCAGGGACGCAGTATTTT. It translates to CASSEGGAQAGTQYF.

The chain carries TRBV5-1 and TRBJ1-1, with unresolved D. V was shortened by 1 base and J by 7 bases, with 17 bases between the two germline ends. This CDR3 is built from 15 residues. Germline values: CDR1 SGHRS, CDR2 YFSETQ. The CDR3 DNA reads as TGCGCCAGCAGCTTGAGCGGCCGCGAAACCAGTGAAGCTTTCTTT. Encoded protein: CASSLSGRETSEAFF.

Remarks on this clone: The sample carries other DNA sequences with the same CDR3. The chain joins TRBV27 to TRBJ1-5, with 7 positions matching TRBD1. The junction had 5 bases not matched to a gene; V was cut back by 6 bases and J by 0 bases. CDR1 is MNHEY and CDR2 is SMNVEV in the germline V gene (reference sequence). This CDR3 has 15 residues. The CDR3 sequence: CASSPGQYSNQPQHF. CDR3 nucleotides: TGTGCCAGCAGCCCGGGACAGTATAGCAATCAGCCCCAGCATTTT.

This chain uses TRBV11-2 with TRBJ1-1; D call uncertain. The CDR3 runs 14 residues. Germline-derived CDR1 and CDR2 are SGHAT and FQNNGV. The V and J ends lost 3 bases and 0 bases respectively, with 8 bases between them. The CDR3 spells CASSFQNMNTEAFF. In nucleotides, the CDR3 is TGTGCCAGCAGCTTCCAGAACATGAACACTGAAGCTTTCTTT.

The V gene is TRBV19, the J gene TRBJ1-5; D perhaps matches TRBD1 (5 bases). This CDR3 contains 15 residues. Germline values: CDR1 LNHDA, CDR2 SQIVND (reference sequence). V lost 5 bases, J lost 1 base, and 12 bases lay in between. CDR3 nucleotides: TGTGCCAGTAGTCTACAGGAGACGAGCAATCAGCCCCAGCATTTT. The encoded protein is CASSLQETSNQPQHF.

This clone was counted once. The V gene is TRBV1, the J gene TRBJ1-6. TRBV1 is reported as a pseudogene. The CDR3 is made up of 18 amino acids. CDR3 bases: TGCACCAGCAGCCAAGAGGTAGGGACGGACTCCTATAATTCACCCCTCCACTTT. Translation: CTSSQEVGTDSYNSPLHF.

The chain has TRBV27 and TRBJ2-7; 8 bases are a match to TRBD2. Germline V gene data show CDR1 as MNHEY and CDR2 as SMNVEV (reference sequence). The CDR3 contains 14 residues. With V trimmed by 6 bases and J by 2 bases, 6 bases remained unmatched. In nucleotides, the CDR3 is TGTGCCAGCAGCCCCCTAGCGGGTCCCTACGAGCAGTACTTC. Translation gives CASSPLAGPYEQYF.

V gene TRBV5-4 combines with J gene TRBJ1-2; 7 bases match TRBD1. The CDR3 is 14 amino acids. CDR1 and CDR2 (germline): SGHNT, YYREEE (reference sequence). V lost 0 bases and J lost 6; bases outside the gene matches: 5. CDR3 DNA sequence: TGTGCCAGCAGCTTGGCGGAGACAGGGCATGGCTACACCTTC. It yields the protein CASSLAETGHGYTF.